The 19 T cell receptor beta chains below were found in one sample sequenced in a study of vaccination effects on CD4 cells after COVID-19. CD4+ T cells specific for antigen were expanded with viral peptide pools by the ViraFEST assay before sequencing. Subsequent to a culture period of 10 to 11 days, CD4+ T cells were isolated. Profiling relied on immunoSEQ multiplex PCR, and the TCRdb table lists in-frame clones only, not all of them. The repertoire holds about 61,000 clones, with around 81% as singletons. No antigens are known for them. The sample here was CD4+ T cells from PBMCs cultured with HCoV-229E spike peptides, taken before COVID-19 vaccination. The receptors derive from a human donor who received a COVID-19 vaccine.

The rearrangement uses TRBV11-2 and TRBJ2-6; D unclear. With 2 bases removed from V and 4 bases from J, the gap between germline ends came to 12 bases. There are 16 residues in the CDR3. CDR1 SGHAT and CDR2 FQNNGV come from the germline V gene. The DNA for the CDR3 is TGTGCCAGCAGCTTATCACTCGATCTCGGGGCCAACGTCCTGACTTTC. Translation gives CASSLSLDLGANVLTF.

The chain is built from TRBV7-8 and TRBJ1-5, with no clear D. Germline V lookup: CDR1 SGHVS, CDR2 FQNEAQ. This CDR3 is 14 amino acids long. V lost 5 bases and J 8 bases, leaving 16 bases between the germline ends. CDR3 residues: CASSQRGKNEPQHF. DNA for the CDR3: TGTGCCAGCAGCCAGCGGGGTAAAAATGAGCCCCAGCATTTT.

This chain links TRBV6-4 with TRBJ1-1; D uncertain. Per the germline V gene, CDR1 is MRHNA and CDR2 is SNTAGT. The CDR3 totals 14 residues. Trimming left V 5 bases short and J 6 bases short, with 16 bases between. This CDR3 reads CASSSELQSPEAFF. CDR3 coding DNA: TGTGCCAGCAGTTCAGAACTCCAATCTCCTGAAGCTTTCTTT.

The rearrangement links TRBV5-4 to TRBJ2-5; perhaps TRBD2 as D (5 bases). The germline V gene encodes CDR1 SGHNT and CDR2 YYREEE (reference sequence). CDR3 length equals 13 residues. The V gene lost 4 bases and the J gene lost 5 bases, with 12 bases spanning the gap. CDR3 coding DNA: TGTGCCAGCAGCCCCGGGGTACCGGAGACCCAGTACTTC. Translating it yields CASSPGVPETQYF.

The V gene is TRBV5-1, the J gene TRBJ1-1, with a possible D match to TRBD1 (5 bases). Trimming took off 3 bases at V and 0 bases at J, with 12 bases between the two ends. Germline lookup yields CDR1 SGHRS and CDR2 YFSETQ. CDR3 length equals 15 residues. CDR3 coding DNA: TGCGCCAGCAGCTCAGGGCCCGCCATGAACACTGAAGCTTTCTTT. It translates to CASSSGPAMNTEAFF.

The chain uses TRBV2 and TRBJ1-2; possible D gene TRBD1, 6 bases. The CDR3 length is 13 residues. Germline V lookup: CDR1 SNHLY, CDR2 FYNNEI. The V end lost 6 bases, the J end lost 8 bases, and 16 bases lay between the germline ends. In DNA form, the CDR3 reads TGTGCCAGCAGAGGGACAAGGGTTGGAGGCTACACCTTC. Translation gives CASRGTRVGGYTF.

The gene calls are TRBV15 and TRBJ1-2; 8 nucleotides match TRBD1. The germline V gene has CDR1 LNHNV and CDR2 YYDKDF (reference sequence). The CDR3 is made up of 14 amino acids. V shed 0 bases, J shed 6 bases, and the junction held 3 bases outside the gene matches. Here the CDR3 reads CATSRDQTGDGYTF. CDR3 in DNA: TGTGCCACCAGCAGAGATCAGACAGGGGATGGCTACACCTTC.

The CDR3 loop reads CASSVGTSGGAGVDTQYF. The DNA of the CDR3 is TGTGCCAGCAGCGTGGGGACTAGCGGGGGGGCCGGGGTAGATACGCAGTATTTT. The chain is built from TRBV9 and TRBJ2-3, with 16 bases that match TRBD2. The V and J ends lost 2 bases and 5 bases, in that order; junction bases with no gene match: 8. The CDR3 runs to 18 residues. CDR1 and CDR2 (germline): SGDLS, YYNGEE.

This clone was recorded a few times. The chain uses TRBV7-9 and TRBJ1-6; D not certain. The CDR3 length is 12 residues. The V and J ends lost 7 bases and 6 bases respectively, with 7 bases between them. Germline V gives CDR1 SEHNR, CDR2 FQNEAQ (reference sequence). CDR3 amino acids: CASTEANSPLHF. CDR3 DNA: TGTGCCAGCACCGAGGCTAATTCACCCCTCCACTTT.

The V and J genes are TRBV4-2 and TRBJ2-1, with D possibly TRBD1 on 6 matching bases. Germline values: CDR1 LGHNA, CDR2 YNFKEQ. The CDR3 length is 15 residues. The V and J ends lost 1 base and 7 bases respectively, with 14 bases between them. CDR3 nucleotide sequence: TGTGCCAGCAGCCAAGTTAGGGGGATAGGGAATGAGCAGTTCTTC. Translating it yields CASSQVRGIGNEQFF.

Remarks on this clone: The sample carries other DNA sequences with the same CDR3. The chain has TRBV5-1 and TRBJ2-3; no firm D call. With 0 bases removed from V and 0 bases from J, the gap between germline ends came to 2 bases. Germline V gene data show CDR1 as SGHRS and CDR2 as YFSETQ. This CDR3 is built from 13 residues. The CDR3 loop reads CASSLGSTDTQYF. The CDR3 DNA is TGCGCCAGCAGCTTGGGAAGCACAGATACGCAGTATTTT. Looking up the rest from reference TRBV5-1 and TRBJ2-3 gives the full variable domain: KAGVTQTPRYLIKTRGQQVTLSCSPISGHRSVSWYQQTPGQGLQFLFEYFSETQRNKGNFPGRFSGRQFSNSRSEMNVSTLELGDSALYLCASSLGSTDTQYFGPGTRLTVL.

This clone has only a few counts. The chain has TRBV3-1 (or the pseudogene TRBV3-2) and TRBJ2-6, with unresolved D. The germline CDR1 and CDR2 sequences are LGHDT and YNNKEL (reference sequence). There are 13 residues in the CDR3. Deletions cut 8 bases from V and 1 base from J, with 6 bases between. The CDR3 DNA is TGTGCCAGCTATGAATCTGGGGCCAACGTCCTGACTTTC. Amino acid sequence: CASYESGANVLTF.

The chain joins TRBV10-2 to TRBJ2-2, with a tentative D call TRBD1 (5 bases). Per germline, CDR1 WSHSY and CDR2 SAAADI. The CDR3 has 14 residues. V was clipped by 8 bases and J by 1 base, with 11 bases between them. DNA of the CDR3: TGCGCCAGCGGGTGGACATTGAACACCGGGGAGCTGTTTTTT. Translation gives CASGWTLNTGELFF.

In its sample, this clone ranks as medium-sized. The chain recombines TRBV2 with TRBJ1-1; 10 bases fit TRBD1. V gave up 6 bases and J gave up 4 bases; unmatched junction bases: 5. The CDR3 is 14 amino acids. Germline V lookup: CDR1 SNHLY, CDR2 FYNNEI. This chain's CDR3 is CASSYGQGGTEAFF. The CDR3 nucleotides are TGTGCCAGCAGCTATGGACAGGGGGGCACTGAAGCTTTCTTT.

This clone showed up just once. The gene calls are TRBV5-1 and TRBJ2-1; 12 bases match TRBD2. The CDR3 runs to 15 residues. V lost 3 bases and J lost 6; bases outside the gene matches: 4. The germline V gene encodes CDR1 SGHRS and CDR2 YFSETQ. The chain's CDR3 is CASSSSGGAINEQFF. The CDR3 coding sequence is TGCGCCAGCAGCTCTAGCGGGGGGGCTATCAATGAGCAGTTCTTC.

This rearrangement joins TRBV11-3 to TRBJ2-2; D uncertain. Per germline, CDR1 SGHNT and CDR2 YENEEA. V lost 1 base and J lost 2, with 11 bases in between. This CDR3 contains 16 residues. This CDR3 is CASSLGIARNTGELFF. CDR3 DNA: TGTGCCAGCAGCTTAGGGATAGCCAGAAACACCGGGGAGCTGTTTTTT.

The gene calls are TRBV19 and TRBJ1-2; TRBD1 is a possible D gene (6 bases). The CDR3 consists of 14 residues. V shed 5 bases and J shed 4 bases, with 14 bases lying between them. In germline, CDR1 is LNHDA, CDR2 SQIVND (reference sequence). In nucleotides, the CDR3 is TGTGCCAGTAGTCCCGGGGGCGTAGCCTATGGCTACACCTTC. Residues: CASSPGGVAYGYTF.

The chain links TRBV24-1 to TRBJ1-2, with D unresolved. Germline assignment: CDR1 KGHDR and CDR2 SFDVKD. This CDR3 has 13 amino acids. V lost 4 bases, J lost 0 bases, and 5 bases lay in between. Here the CDR3 DNA reads TGTGCCACCAGTGACCCCTCTAACTATGGCTACACCTTC. Amino acids: CATSDPSNYGYTF.

This rearrangement joins TRBV7-3 to TRBJ2-1; TRBD2 matches 12 bases. Germline trimming cut 2 bases from V and 2 bases from J; bases unmatched to any gene: 16. The CDR3 sequence is 21 residues long. The germline gives CDR1 SGHTA, CDR2 FQGTGA. This CDR3 reads CASSLYPPLASGGAAYNEQFF. CDR3 bases: TGTGCCAGCAGCTTATATCCCCCGCTTGCTAGCGGGGGGGCCGCCTACAATGAGCAGTTCTTC.